This TCR beta chain was recorded in a study of CD8 T cells in Susac syndrome. Random hexamers were used to reverse transcribe an amount of about 0.45 to 1 ug RNA. One entry per CDR3 protein, called by TCRdb with MiXCR from the immunoSEQ multiplex PCR reads. The sample lists fewer than 350,000 distinct CDR3 sequences; approximately 90% were seen once. TEMRA cells were enriched by FACS, while CD8+ and CD4+ T cells were obtained through a negative isolation that was performed magnetically. The germline V gene has CDR1 MNHNS and CDR2 SASEGT. Trimming cost V 6 bases and J 3 bases, with 23 bases left between them. There are 17 residues in the CDR3. The count of this clonotype is one.

The rearrangement uses TRBV6-1 and TRBJ2-5; possible D gene TRBD2, 7 bases. The source is a human donor with multiple sclerosis. Sequencing was carried out using CD8+ T cells from PBMCs. The CDR3 bases are TGTGCCAGCAGCCCTTCTCGGGGGGCTAGCAGGGAAGAGACCCAGTACTTC. Translating it yields CASSPSRGASREETQYF.